The 16 T cell receptor beta chains below were found in one sample sequenced in a study of vaccination effects on CD4 cells after COVID-19. For these receptors, no antigen is known. Scientists isolated CD4+ T cells after a roughly ten-day culture period ended. Vaccine administered to participants consisted of two doses of either BNT162b2 or mRNA-1273. The data were produced by immunoSEQ multiplex PCR, yet TCRdb's version contains in-frame clones alone and is incomplete. The table includes tens of thousands of clones, 73% detected once. The sample in question was CD4+ T cells from PBMCs cultured without peptide, obtained after COVID-19 vaccination. These receptors were collected from a human donor who received a COVID-19 vaccine.

The chain joins TRBV5-5 to TRBJ2-3; no definite D call. Looked up from germline, CDR1 is SGHKS and CDR2 is YYEKEE (reference sequence). The CDR3 covers 11 residues. The V end lost 4 bases, the J end lost 6 bases, and 6 bases lay between the germline ends. CDR3 sequence: CASSPQDTQYF. The DNA for the CDR3 is TGTGCCAGCAGCCCCCAGGATACGCAGTATTTT. Using reference TRBV5-5 and TRBJ2-3 for the parts outside the CDR3, the full variable domain is DAGVTQSPTHLIKTRGQQVTLRCSPISGHKSVSWYQQVLGQGPQFIFQYYEKEERGRGNFPDRFSARQFPNYSSELNVNALLLGDSALYLCASSPQDTQYFGPGTRLTVL.

The genes are TRBV9 and TRBJ1-6, with TRBD1 matching over 9 bases. Trimming cost V 0 bases and J 10 bases; bases outside gene matches: 5. The CDR3 spans 15 residues. Germline V gene sequence: CDR1 SGDLS, CDR2 YYNGEE. CDR3 sequence (DNA): TGTGCCAGCAGCGTAGGGACAGGGGAGAAATCACCCCTCCACTTT. This translates into CASSVGTGEKSPLHF.

This chain joins TRBV2 and TRBJ1-5, with D uncertain. Germline values: CDR1 SNHLY, CDR2 FYNNEI. The CDR3 sequence is 14 residues long. Trimming stripped 5 bases from V and 0 bases from J, with 8 bases between. CDR3 loop: CASSRQNSNQPQHF. As DNA, the CDR3 is TGTGCCAGCAGTAGGCAGAATAGCAATCAGCCCCAGCATTTT.

The genes are TRBV4-2 and TRBJ1-5; the D gene is possibly TRBD1 (5 bases). The germline V and J ends were trimmed by 1 base and 7 bases, with 11 bases remaining between them. The CDR3 spans 14 residues. Germline V CDR1 and CDR2: LGHNA, YNFKEQ. The CDR3 reads CASSQVIRDQPQHF. The CDR3 DNA is TGTGCCAGCAGCCAAGTGATCAGGGACCAGCCCCAGCATTTT.

CDR3 amino acids: CASSFGSSSRENSPLHF. Written as DNA, the CDR3 is TGCGCCAGCAGCTTCGGGAGTTCCTCACGAGAGAATTCACCCCTCCACTTT. The chain combines TRBV5-1 with TRBJ1-6; D unresolved. The germline V and J ends were trimmed by 2 bases and 7 bases, with 19 bases remaining between them. In germline, CDR1 is SGHRS, CDR2 YFSETQ. The CDR3 covers 17 residues.

This clone turned up a few times. The chain employs TRBV7-3 and TRBJ2-1; D might be TRBD2 (6 bases). This CDR3 comprises 16 residues. Germline V gene sequence: CDR1 SGHTA, CDR2 FQGTGA. The V end was cut by 3 bases, the J end by 6 bases, with 18 bases between. CDR3 in amino acids: CASSFKPGALFNEQFF. The DNA of the CDR3 is TGTGCCAGCAGCTTCAAGCCGGGAGCCCTGTTCAATGAGCAGTTCTTC.

The V call is TRBV9, the J call TRBJ1-3; D call uncertain. The V end was cut by 4 bases, the J end by 0 bases, with 11 bases between. The CDR3 totals 15 residues. Germline CDR1 reads SGDLS; CDR2 reads YYNGEE. The CDR3 sequence: CASSTDPVSGNTIYF. DNA for the CDR3: TGTGCCAGCAGCACAGACCCAGTCTCTGGAAACACCATATATTTT. The whole variable domain, remainder taken from reference TRBV9 and TRBJ1-3, is DSGVTQTPKHLITATGQRVTLRCSPRSGDLSVYWYQQSLDQGLQFLIQYYNGEERAKGNILERFSAQQFPDLHSELNLSSLELGDSALYFCASSTDPVSGNTIYFGEGSWLTVV.

V and J are TRBV6-5 and TRBJ1-1; D gene uncertain. Germline lookup yields CDR1 MNHEY and CDR2 SVGAGI. The V gene lost 0 bases and the J gene lost 0 bases, with 11 bases spanning the gap. The CDR3 spans 16 residues. CDR3 region: CASSYSWTAMNTEAFF. The CDR3 DNA follows: TGTGCCAGCAGTTACTCGTGGACCGCGATGAACACTGAAGCTTTCTTT.

The gene calls are TRBV28 and TRBJ2-3, with a weak D call TRBD2 (5 bases). This CDR3 comprises 15 residues. Trimming removed 6 bases from V and 4 bases from J, with 17 bases in between. Germline V lookup: CDR1 MDHEN, CDR2 SYDVKM. The CDR3 protein is CASSPPERGPDTQYF. CDR3 coding DNA: TGTGCCAGCAGCCCCCCGGAGCGCGGGCCAGATACGCAGTATTTT.

The chain carries TRBV12-3 or TRBV12-4 and TRBJ1-4; D not resolved. The CDR3 is 13 residues long. The V end was cut by 3 bases, the J end by 7 bases, with 9 bases between. CDR3 bases: TGTGCCAGCAGTTTTCATGAAGGTGAAAAACTGTTTTTT. Amino acid sequence: CASSFHEGEKLFF.

The genes are TRBV5-1 and TRBJ2-3; D call uncertain. V lost 2 bases, J lost 3 bases, and 13 bases lay in between. CDR3 length equals 15 residues. CDR1 is SGHRS and CDR2 is YFSETQ in the germline V gene. This chain's CDR3 is CASSLQAASTDTQYF. In nucleotides, the CDR3 is TGCGCCAGCAGCTTACAAGCAGCTTCAACAGATACGCAGTATTTT.

The chain combines TRBV18 with TRBJ2-7; D gene uncertain. CDR1 is KGHSH and CDR2 is LQKENI in the germline V gene. The V end lost 6 bases, the J end lost 0 bases, and 12 bases lay between the germline ends. The CDR3 loop spans 14 amino acids. The CDR3 is CASSQDGSSYEQYV. As DNA, the CDR3 is TGTGCCAGCTCTCAAGATGGAAGCTCCTACGAGCAGTACGTC.

The sample holds one count of this clone. The chain joins TRBV12-5 to TRBJ1-5; possibly TRBD1 for D (5 bases). The ends were cut back, 7 bases at V and 7 bases at J, with 11 bases in the middle. Germline V gene lookup returns CDR1 LGHNT and CDR2 FRNRAP. The CDR3 extends over 12 amino acids. The CDR3 sequence is CASDPGYQPQHF. DNA for the CDR3: TGTGCTAGTGACCCAGGGTACCAGCCCCAGCATTTT.

The chain combines TRBV24-1 with TRBJ2-1, with TRBD2 matching 14 bases. The CDR3 loop spans 16 amino acids. Trimming removed 4 bases from V and 8 bases from J; junction bases left unmatched: 6. In germline, CDR1 is KGHDR, CDR2 SFDVKD. CDR3: CATSDPRLAGGDEQFF. The CDR3 DNA follows: TGTGCCACCAGTGACCCGCGACTAGCGGGGGGGGATGAGCAGTTCTTC.

This chain joins TRBV3-1 (or the pseudogene TRBV3-2) and TRBJ2-7; D remains ambiguous. In germline, CDR1 is LGHDT, CDR2 YNNKEL (reference sequence). Trimming took 3 bases from V and 1 from J, leaving 1 base between them. The CDR3 spans 11 residues. CDR3 coding DNA: TGTGCCAGCAGCCATTCCTACGAGCAGTACGTC. It translates to CASSHSYEQYV.

The chain combines TRBV7-3 with TRBJ2-1; 8 bases align to TRBD2. V lost 4 bases, J lost 3 bases, and 5 bases stayed unmatched. Looked up from germline, CDR1 is SGHTA and CDR2 is FQGTGA. The CDR3 totals 15 residues. For the CDR3, the DNA is TGTGCCAGCAGCTCAGGAGCGGGGGACTACAATGAGCAGTTCTTC. It specifies CASSSGAGDYNEQFF.